The 5 T cell receptor beta chains reported below all come from one sample, sequenced in a study of early stage breast cancer tumors. Some clones are missing from TCRdb's copy, which holds only in-frame ones; the method was immunoSEQ multiplex PCR. This sample carries about 48,000 clones, roughly 84% of them seen once, and the ten largest clones take 1.3% to 1.5%. Sequencing was carried out using blood. All receptors derive from a person in their fifties with breast cancer.

This sequence joins TRBV5-1 and TRBJ2-7; D assignment may be TRBD1 or TRBD2 (5 bases each). The CDR3 is 12 residues long. From germline, CDR1 is SGHRS and CDR2 YFSETQ. V was trimmed by 0 bases and J by 6 bases, leaving 7 bases between them. CDR3 DNA: TGCGCCAGCAGCTTGGTTGGGGGCGAGCAGTACTTC. Its translation is CASSLVGGEQYF.

The chain is built from TRBV10-2 and TRBJ2-7, with 10 nucleotides matching TRBD1. The CDR3 is 16 amino acids. Trimming at V came to 1 base and at J to 1 base, leaving 4 bases not matched to a gene. CDR1 is WSHSY and CDR2 is SAAADI in the germline V gene. The CDR3 protein is CASSEWDRGKSYEQYF. CDR3 bases: TGCGCCAGCAGTGAGTGGGACAGGGGAAAATCCTACGAGCAGTACTTC.

V and J are TRBV18 and TRBJ2-5; D gene uncertain. The CDR3 has 14 amino acids. Germline CDR1 reads KGHSH; CDR2 reads LQKENI. Trimming removed 2 bases from V and 2 bases from J, with 9 bases in between. CDR3 DNA: TGTGCCAGCTCACCATCGTTAGGGCAAGAGACCCAGTACTTC. Translation gives CASSPSLGQETQYF.

The chain employs TRBV2 and TRBJ1-5, with 7 bases that match TRBD1. The CDR3 covers 13 residues. CDR1 is SNHLY and CDR2 is FYNNEI in the germline V gene. The ends lost 11 bases at V and 4 bases at J; junction bases unmatched: 8. The CDR3 DNA follows: TGTGCCGTGAACAGGGGAACAAATCAGCCCCAGCATTTT. Its protein product is CAVNRGTNQPQHF.

V gene TRBV6-5 combines with J gene TRBJ2-5; D not certain. Trimming shortened V by 7 bases and J by 5 bases, and 14 bases separated the two germline ends. Germline lookup yields CDR1 MNHEY and CDR2 SVGAGI. The CDR3 sequence is 13 residues long. CDR3 loop: CASTLGVLETQYF. The CDR3 region has the DNA TGTGCCAGCACCCTTGGGGTGTTGGAGACCCAGTACTTC.